A selection of T cell receptor beta chains follows, all from one sample in a study of T-cell memory formation after mild COVID-19. Each CDR3 protein is one row after TCRdb ran MiXCR on the 5' RACE reads. This sample yields fewer than 60,000 distinct CDR3 sequences, of which around 12% are seen a single time; approximately 24% belongs to the top ten. Sequencing was performed on PBMCs or a T cell subset sorted from them (not recorded which). The source is a man aged 18 to 30 who had mild COVID-19 (a few samples of this study predate the infection). Cell type and time point are not known. Each CDR3 is given with its conserved first and last residue. The D gene is left open where the match is weak. For some rows the clone size is stated as once, few or many, or as a class when expanded; others skip it.

TGTGCCAGCAGCCTCGGACTAGCGGGGGGAGATTACCAAGAGACCCAGTACTTC	CASSLGLAGGDYQETQYF	TRBD2	TRBV7-9	TRBJ2-5	many
TGTGCCAGCAGCTTAATGGGGAGGGGCTACACCTTC	CASSLMGRGYTF	NA	TRBV7-2	TRBJ1-2	few
TGTGCCAGCAGCCGCGACCGGGACATGAGCTCCTATAATTCACCCCTCCACTTT	CASSRDRDMSSYNSPLHF	NA	TRBV7-2	TRBJ1-6	few
TGTGCCAGCAGCCCTCCTCAAGCGGGGGCAAATAATGAGCAGTTCTTC	CASSPPQAGANNEQFF	TRBD2	TRBV11-2	TRBJ2-1	NA
TGTGCCAGCACGGACCCGGAGGGGGTCATGAACACTGAAGCTTTCTTT	CASTDPEGVMNTEAFF	NA	TRBV2	TRBJ1-1	NA
TGTGCCAGCAGCTTCCCCAGGCAGGGAGGTCCTGTTCAGCCCCAGCATTTT	CASSFPRQGGPVQPQHF	NA	TRBV7-3	TRBJ1-5	NA
TGCAGCGTTGGACCTGACAGGGCGAATACGCAGTATTTT	CSVGPDRANTQYF	TRBD1	TRBV29-1	TRBJ2-3	NA
TGCGCCAGCAGCTTGGTCGGTAGCGGGGGAAATGAGCAGTTCTTC	CASSLVGSGGNEQFF	TRBD2	TRBV5-1	TRBJ2-1	NA
TGTGCCAGCAGGACCGGGACAGGCCACAATGAGCAGTTCTTC	CASRTGTGHNEQFF	TRBD1	TRBV7-2	TRBJ2-1	few
TGTGCCAGCAGCGTCCTAGCGGGCTTCACAGATACGCAGTATTTT	CASSVLAGFTDTQYF	TRBD2	TRBV7-3	TRBJ2-3	few
TGTGCCACCAGTGACCGGGACGGGCCTTATGGCTACACCTTC	CATSDRDGPYGYTF	NA	TRBV24-1	TRBJ1-2	NA
TGTGCCAGCAGCCCTATGACTTTAATTAGCACAGATACGCAGTATTTT	CASSPMTLISTDTQYF	NA	TRBV6-5	TRBJ2-3	many
TGCGCCAGCAGCCCAGTCCCGGGACAGGATGAAGCTTTCTTT	CASSPVPGQDEAFF	TRBD1	TRBV4-1	TRBJ1-1	NA
TGTGCCAGCAGCCAAGCGCTCTCCACAGATACGCAGTATTTT	CASSQALSTDTQYF	NA	TRBV3-1	TRBJ2-3	few
TGTGCCAGCAGCCAGAACTCGGGAGATACGCAGTATTTT	CASSQNSGDTQYF	NA	TRBV14	TRBJ2-3	NA
TGTGCCAGCAGCTTGTCAGGTGCCTCCTACGAGCAGTACTTC	CASSLSGASYEQYF	NA	TRBV7-2	TRBJ2-7	many
TGTGCCAGCAGTTACTTCGAGACCCAGTACTTC	CASSYFETQYF	NA	TRBV6-2/TRBV6-3	TRBJ2-5	NA
TGTGCCAGCACTCGAGACGGGACAGGGAATTCACCCCTCCACTTT	CASTRDGTGNSPLHF	TRBD1	TRBV28	TRBJ1-6	NA
TGTGCCAGCAGCTTAAGGGGGGGCTCGAACACCGGGGAGCTGTTTTTT	CASSLRGGSNTGELFF	NA	TRBV7-3	TRBJ2-2	medium-sized
TGCGCCAGCAGCTTGGGACAGGGGGCGAAAGGTGAAGCTTTCTTT	CASSLGQGAKGEAFF	TRBD1	TRBV5-1	TRBJ1-1	few
TGTGCCAGCAGCTTAGACGAGACCCAGTACTTC	CASSLDETQYF	NA	TRBV7-2	TRBJ2-5	many
TGTGCCAGCAGTGGCGGAGTAGCGGGGACCGGGGAGCTGTTTTTT	CASSGGVAGTGELFF	TRBD2	TRBV2	TRBJ2-2	few
TGTGCCAGCAACCCTAGCGGGGGCCAAGAGACCCAGTACTTC	CASNPSGGQETQYF	TRBD2	TRBV7-9	TRBJ2-5	many
TGTGCCAGCAGCTTCAGACAGGGTCCCGGGGCCAACGTCCTGACTTTC	CASSFRQGPGANVLTF	TRBD1	TRBV9	TRBJ2-6	few
TGTGCCAGCAGTCCCGGGACTAGCCGTTACAATGAGCAGTTCTTC	CASSPGTSRYNEQFF	TRBD2	TRBV2	TRBJ2-1	few
TGCAGTGCCATCACAGATACGCAGTATTTT	CSAITDTQYF	NA	TRBV20-1	TRBJ2-3	NA
TGCGCCAGCAGCTTGGACCCCCTAGCGGATACGCAGTATTTT	CASSLDPLADTQYF	NA	TRBV5-1	TRBJ2-3	NA
TGTGCCAGCAGCTTAGCGGGGAATACGCAGTATTTT	CASSLAGNTQYF	NA	TRBV7-2	TRBJ2-3	few
TGTGCCAGCAGCTTCGGACCGGGACAGAAAAATGAGCAGTTCTTC	CASSFGPGQKNEQFF	TRBD1	TRBV7-2	TRBJ2-1	NA
TGTGCCAGCACCAACCCAACAGAGGCGTCCCAAGAGACCCAGTACTTC	CASTNPTEASQETQYF	NA	TRBV5-5	TRBJ2-5	NA
TGTGCCATCAGTGAGACTGGTGGGGAGACCCAGTACTTC	CAISETGGETQYF	NA	TRBV10-3	TRBJ2-5	few
TGTGCCAGCAGATCTTGGGGGGCAGAGACCCAGTACTTC	CASRSWGAETQYF	NA	TRBV6-5	TRBJ2-5	few